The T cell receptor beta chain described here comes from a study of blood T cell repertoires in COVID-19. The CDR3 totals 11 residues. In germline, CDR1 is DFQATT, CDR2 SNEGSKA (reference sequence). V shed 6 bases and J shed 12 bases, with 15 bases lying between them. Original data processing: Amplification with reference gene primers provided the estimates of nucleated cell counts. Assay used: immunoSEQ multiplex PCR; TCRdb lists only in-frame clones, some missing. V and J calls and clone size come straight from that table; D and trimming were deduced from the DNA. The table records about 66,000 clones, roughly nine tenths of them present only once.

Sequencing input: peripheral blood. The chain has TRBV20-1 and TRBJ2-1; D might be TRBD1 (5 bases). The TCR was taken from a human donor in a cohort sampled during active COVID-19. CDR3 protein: CSAPQGEGQFF. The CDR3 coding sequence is TGCAGTGCCCCCCAGGGTGAAGGGCAGTTCTTC.